This T cell receptor (beta chain) was identified during a study of shared clonotypes between healthy human individuals. Repertoires were generated with immunoSEQ multiplex PCR, while TCRdb's copy carries only in-frame clones and drops some. The sample comprises over 2 million clones, 85% to 95% of which are singletons, and roughly 0.13% rests with the top ten. Overall study results and limits: Compared with memory subsets, naive subsets generally had larger estimated richness. A reduction in generation probabilities was seen for non-shared clonotypes relative to those shared by all four donors.

J lost 9 bases, V lost 1 base, and 7 bases had no gene match. The CDR3 is 15 residues long. Germline loops: CDR1 SGHTA, CDR2 FQGNSA. A note on this clone: Its target is unknown.

Sequencing was done on a sample of naive CD4+ T cells sorted from blood. Subset indicated: CD45RA+ positively selected. This chain uses TRBV7-2 with TRBJ1-1, with 11 bases aligning to TRBD1. This receptor was identified in a man aged 18 to 29 in good health. This CDR3 is CASSLGGQGVRQAFF. For the CDR3, the DNA is TGTGCCAGCAGCTTAGGGGGACAGGGGGTAAGGCAAGCTTTCTTT.